The 19 T cell receptor beta chains listed next were all sequenced from one sample in a study of blood T cell repertoires in COVID-19. The method was immunoSEQ multiplex PCR; TCRdb's version includes in-frame clones alone and lacks a portion of them. The sample consists of 150,000 to 200,000 clones, about 86% of them appearing once. Input material: peripheral blood. These TCRs come from a man in his 60s with acute or convalescent COVID-19.

This chain uses TRBV6-6 with TRBJ1-5, with 12 bases aligning to TRBD1. V gave up 5 bases and J gave up 6 bases; unmatched junction bases: 8. The CDR3 spans 16 residues. The germline CDR1 and CDR2 sequences are MNHNY and SVGAGI (reference sequence). The CDR3 is CASSTRDRGRGQPQHF. CDR3 in DNA: TGTGCCAGCAGTACCCGGGACAGGGGGCGCGGTCAGCCCCAGCATTTT.

This clone was recorded a few times. The chain links TRBV29-1 to TRBJ1-2; D may be TRBD1 (6 bases). This CDR3 is 12 amino acids long. CDR1 SQVTM and CDR2 ANQGSEA come from the germline V gene. The V end was cut by 4 bases, the J end by 8 bases, with 14 bases between. CDR3 nucleotides: TGCAGCGTTGTGGGGGGGGCCGGAGGCTACACCTTC. This sequence encodes CSVVGGAGGYTF.

This chain links TRBV2 with TRBJ2-2, with a tentative D call TRBD2 (6 bases). CDR1 and CDR2 (germline): SNHLY, FYNNEI. The ends were cut back, 4 bases at V and 4 bases at J, with 13 bases in the middle. The CDR3 is 15 amino acids. CDR3 residues: CASSVRGRGTGELFF. In DNA form, the CDR3 reads TGTGCCAGCAGTGTCCGGGGGAGAGGCACCGGGGAGCTGTTTTTT.

The J gene is TRBJ1-2, the V gene TRBV6-6; tentative D call: TRBD1 (5 bases). Trimming shortened V by 2 bases and J by 7 bases, and 20 bases separated the two germline ends. The CDR3 totals 16 residues. Germline-derived CDR1 and CDR2 are MNHNY and SVGAGI (reference sequence). The CDR3: CASSYPSLGGAGGYTF. CDR3 bases: TGTGCCAGCAGTTACCCGAGCTTGGGAGGGGCCGGTGGCTACACCTTC.

Turning to this clone: The same CDR3 is also encoded by other DNA sequences in this sample. The DNA for the CDR3 is TGTGCCAGCTCACCTGGTAGCTCTGGAAACACCATATATTTT. Translated, it gives CASSPGSSGNTIYF. V usage is TRBV18 and J usage is TRBJ1-3; D gene unclear. This CDR3 comprises 14 residues. V dropped 3 bases and J dropped 0 bases, with 6 bases sitting between them. Germline CDR1 and CDR2: KGHSH and LQKENI.

The rearrangement joins TRBV5-1 to TRBJ1-2; 7 bases are a match to TRBD1. This CDR3 is 13 amino acids long. With V trimmed by 4 bases and J by 8 bases, 8 bases remained unmatched. CDR1 and CDR2 (germline): SGHRS, YFSETQ. The CDR3 protein is CASSQGTAGGYTF. CDR3 coding DNA: TGCGCCAGCAGCCAAGGGACAGCCGGGGGCTACACCTTC.

The rearrangement joins TRBV24-1 to TRBJ2-3; TRBD2 might be the D (6 bases). Deletions cut 1 base from V and 0 bases from J, with 16 bases between. The CDR3 has 18 amino acids. In germline, CDR1 is KGHDR, CDR2 SFDVKD. The CDR3 nucleotides are TGTGCCACCAGTGATTTAGGAGGCGGGAAGGGGAGCACAGATACGCAGTATTTT. It specifies CATSDLGGGKGSTDTQYF.

There are many counts of this clone. The J gene is TRBJ1-1, the V gene TRBV3-1 (or the pseudogene TRBV3-2), with a weak D call TRBD1 (6 bases). Germline assignment: CDR1 LGHDT and CDR2 YNNKEL (reference sequence). V lost 8 bases to trimming and J lost 5 bases, with 18 bases between them. This CDR3 has 14 amino acids. CDR3 sequence (DNA): TGTGCCAGCTGTCTGCGGGGGCGGGTTACTGAAGCTTTCTTT. This codes for CASCLRGRVTEAFF.

This clone showed up just once. The CDR3 bases are TGTGCCAGCAGTGAGCCCGGGACAGGGGCCAATGAGCAGTTCTTC. It encodes CASSEPGTGANEQFF. V gene TRBV6-1 combines with J gene TRBJ2-1; 10 bases are shared with TRBD1. CDR1 and CDR2 from the germline V gene are MNHNS and SASEGT. J was trimmed by 6 bases and V by 3 bases; bases with no gene match: 5. The CDR3 extends over 15 amino acids.

V and J are TRBV4-1 and TRBJ1-2, with a weak D call TRBD1 (6 bases). Looked up from germline, CDR1 is MGHRA and CDR2 is YSYEKL. Deletions cut 2 bases from V and 5 bases from J, with 12 bases between. This CDR3 is 14 amino acids long. This CDR3 is CASSQQSGAYGYTF. DNA of the CDR3: TGCGCCAGCAGCCAACAGTCAGGGGCATATGGCTACACCTTC.

The V and J genes are TRBV7-9 and TRBJ2-3, with a possible D match to TRBD2 (6 bases). Germline CDR1 SEHNR, CDR2 FQNEAQ (reference sequence). Trimming stripped 5 bases from V and 7 bases from J, with 22 bases between. This CDR3 is built from 16 residues. For the CDR3, the DNA is TGTGCCAGCAGCCTCCCCGGGGGAAGGGCTCAGAATACGCAGTATTTT. Translation gives CASSLPGGRAQNTQYF.

The J gene is TRBJ2-1, the V gene TRBV30, with D unclear. The CDR3 is 14 residues long. Looked up from germline, CDR1 is GTSNPN and CDR2 is SVGIG (reference sequence). V gave up 0 bases and J gave up 0 bases, with 6 bases separating them. The CDR3 coding sequence is TGTGCCTGGAGTGTTAGCCCCTCCTACAATGAGCAGTTCTTC. Residues: CAWSVSPSYNEQFF.

CDR3 loop: CASSPGLAGFETQYF. The CDR3 DNA is TGTGCCAGCAGTCCCGGACTAGCGGGATTCGAGACCCAGTACTTC. This chain links TRBV2 with TRBJ2-5, with TRBD2 identical over 12 bases. Unmatched junction bases numbered 6, after V lost 5 bases and J lost 5 bases. CDR1 is SNHLY and CDR2 is FYNNEI in the germline V gene. This CDR3 comprises 15 residues.

This sequence joins TRBV7-9 and TRBJ1-6; possibly TRBD1 for D (5 bases). Per the germline V gene, CDR1 is SEHNR and CDR2 is FQNEAQ (reference sequence). The CDR3 is made up of 16 amino acids. Trimming took 2 bases from V and 0 from J, leaving 8 bases between them. The CDR3 protein is CASSLSGYSYNSPLHF. As DNA, the CDR3 is TGTGCCAGCAGCTTATCAGGGTACTCCTATAATTCACCCCTCCACTTT.

This chain connects TRBV6-5 to TRBJ1-3; the D gene is possibly TRBD1 (5 bases). Germline V gene lookup returns CDR1 MNHEY and CDR2 SVGAGI. The CDR3 runs to 15 residues. Deletions cut 6 bases from V and 0 bases from J, with 12 bases between. DNA of the CDR3: TGTGCCAGCAGCCTAGGGGCTTACTCTGGAAACACCATATATTTT. Amino acids: CASSLGAYSGNTIYF.

J is TRBJ1-1 and V is TRBV18, with 8 bases fitting TRBD1. J lost 3 bases, V lost 7 bases, and 7 bases had no gene match. The CDR3 is 14 amino acids. The germline V gene encodes CDR1 KGHSH and CDR2 LQKENI. This CDR3 is CASFQGARDTEAFF. The CDR3 DNA reads as TGTGCCAGCTTTCAGGGGGCGCGCGACACTGAAGCTTTCTTT.

V is TRBV4-1 and J is TRBJ2-5; 10 nucleotides match TRBD2. The CDR3 is 16 amino acids. Germline V lookup: CDR1 MGHRA, CDR2 YSYEKL. The J segment lost 2 bases and the V segment lost 4 bases, leaving 7 bases of the junction unmatched. The CDR3 DNA reads TGCGCCAGCAGCCTCGGACTAGCGGCAGTTCAAGAGACCCAGTACTTC. It specifies CASSLGLAAVQETQYF.

The V gene is TRBV6-2 or TRBV6-3, the J gene TRBJ1-6, with 9 bases fitting TRBD1. V shed 6 bases and J 3 bases; nucleotides not matched to a gene: 6. The CDR3 is made up of 16 amino acids. The germline gives CDR1 MNHEY, CDR2 SVGEGT. In DNA form, the CDR3 reads TGTGCCAGCAGCCCTATGGACAGGGGCTATAATTCACCCCTCCACTTT. Residues: CASSPMDRGYNSPLHF.

The V call is TRBV9, the J call TRBJ1-1; D not certain. Germline assignment: CDR1 SGDLS and CDR2 YYNGEE. Trimming left V 4 bases short and J 0 bases short, with 7 bases between. This CDR3 is 13 amino acids long. The CDR3 coding sequence is TGTGCCAGCAGCTCACACGTGAACACTGAAGCTTTCTTT. Protein product: CASSSHVNTEAFF.